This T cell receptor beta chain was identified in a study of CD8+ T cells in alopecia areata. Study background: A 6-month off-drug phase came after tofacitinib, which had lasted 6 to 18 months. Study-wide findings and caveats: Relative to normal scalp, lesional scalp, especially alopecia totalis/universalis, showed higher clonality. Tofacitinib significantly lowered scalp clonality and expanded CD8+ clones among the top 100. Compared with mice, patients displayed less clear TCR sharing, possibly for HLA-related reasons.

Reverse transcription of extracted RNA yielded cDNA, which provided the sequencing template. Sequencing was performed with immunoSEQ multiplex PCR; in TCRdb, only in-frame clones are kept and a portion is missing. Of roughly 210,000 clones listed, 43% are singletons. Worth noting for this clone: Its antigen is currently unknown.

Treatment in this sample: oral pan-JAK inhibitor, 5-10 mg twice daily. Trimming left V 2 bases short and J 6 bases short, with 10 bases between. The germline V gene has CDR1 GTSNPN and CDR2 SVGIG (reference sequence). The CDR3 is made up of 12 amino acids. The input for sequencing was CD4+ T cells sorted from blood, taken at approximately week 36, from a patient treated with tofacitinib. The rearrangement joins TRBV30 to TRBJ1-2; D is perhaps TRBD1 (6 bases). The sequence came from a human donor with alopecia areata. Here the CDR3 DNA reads TGTGCCTGGAGTTCAAGGGGGAATGGCTACACCTTC. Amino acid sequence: CAWSSRGNGYTF.